This T cell receptor (beta chain) was retrieved from a study of CD8 T cells in ankylosing spondylitis. Study-wide results and caveats: As reported, disease-linked clones showed significant enrichment in matched ankylosing spondylitis synovial fluid. Seemingly distinctive of ankylosing spondylitis blood was a TCR beta motif formed by eight highly homologous variants.

The CDR3 contains 14 residues. The V gene's germline CDR1 is DFQATT and CDR2 SNEGSKA (reference sequence). Trimming pared 0 bases from V and 5 bases from J, leaving 14 bases between. TCRdb reanalysed the 5' RACE reads using MiXCR and keeps one entry per CDR3 protein. The sample has roughly 490,000 distinct CDR3 sequences, approximately 5% seen once. As regards this clonotype: What it recognizes is unknown.

Sequenced: blood, either unsorted or a sorted T cell fraction (not recorded which). The rearrangement links TRBV20-1 to TRBJ2-7, with a weak D call TRBD1 (5 bases). The sequence was obtained from a male donor with ankylosing spondylitis. The CDR3 spells CSAREGFRGNEQYF. CDR3 nucleotides: TGCAGTGCTAGAGAGGGATTTAGGGGTAACGAGCAGTACTTC.